This T cell receptor beta chain was found in a study of blood T cell repertoires in COVID-19. Libraries were prepared by immunoSEQ multiplex PCR; TCRdb keeps only in-frame clonotypes and omits some of them. The table has roughly 190,000 clones, around 90% seen once. V was clipped by 2 bases and J by 4 bases; unmatched bases: 11. There are 17 residues in the CDR3. CDR1 is SGHVS, CDR2 FNYEAQ, per germline. Sequenced input: peripheral blood. The gene calls are TRBV7-6 and TRBJ1-3; the match to TRBD1 covers 7 bases. The source is a man aged 55-75 years with active or convalescent COVID-19. In DNA form, the CDR3 reads TGTGCCAGCAGCTTAACAGGGGTTGAGCTCCGAGGAAACACCATATATTTT. This translates into CASSLTGVELRGNTIYF.